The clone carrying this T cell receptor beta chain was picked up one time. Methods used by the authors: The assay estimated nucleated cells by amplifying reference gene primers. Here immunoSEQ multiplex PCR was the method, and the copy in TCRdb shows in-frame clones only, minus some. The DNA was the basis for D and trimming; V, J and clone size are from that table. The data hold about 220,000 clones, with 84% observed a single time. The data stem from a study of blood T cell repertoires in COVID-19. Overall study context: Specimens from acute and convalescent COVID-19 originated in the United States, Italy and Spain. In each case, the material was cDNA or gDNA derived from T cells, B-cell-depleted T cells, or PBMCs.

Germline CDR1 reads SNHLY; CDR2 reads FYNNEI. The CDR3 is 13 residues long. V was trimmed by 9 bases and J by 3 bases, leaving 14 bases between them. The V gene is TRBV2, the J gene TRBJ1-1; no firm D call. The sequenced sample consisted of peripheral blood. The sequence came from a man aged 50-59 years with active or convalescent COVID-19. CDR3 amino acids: CASQRARDTEAFF. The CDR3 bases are TGTGCCAGTCAGCGGGCCCGGGACACTGAAGCTTTCTTT. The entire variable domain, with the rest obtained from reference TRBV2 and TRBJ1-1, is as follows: EPEVTQTPSHQVTQMGQEVILRCVPISNHLYFYWYRQILGQKVEFLVSFYNNEISEKSEIFDDQFSVERPDGSNFTLKIRSTKLEDSAMYFCASQRARDTEAFFGQGTRLTVV.